This T cell receptor beta chain appears in the sequencing data of a study of identical twins. TCRdb itself ran the 5' RACE reads through MiXCR, one entry per CDR3 protein. This table holds hundreds of thousands of distinct CDR3 sequences, roughly a tenth found once. This clonotype has only a few counts. Germline assignment: CDR1 SGHRS and CDR2 YFSETQ. CDR3 length equals 15 residues. The V and J ends lost 2 bases and 4 bases respectively, with 14 bases between them. The TCR comes from a woman aged 18-30 years in good health. This chain joins TRBV5-1 and TRBJ2-3; D unresolved. Input material: memory (CD45RO+) T cells sorted from blood. The CDR3 bases are TGCGCCAGCAGCTTCCGTCAGTTGGGCGCAGATACGCAGTATTTT. As protein: CASSFRQLGADTQYF. Complete variable domain (other parts from reference TRBV5-1 and TRBJ2-3): KAGVTQTPRYLIKTRGQQVTLSCSPISGHRSVSWYQQTPGQGLQFLFEYFSETQRNKGNFPGRFSGRQFSNSRSEMNVSTLELGDSALYLCASSFRQLGADTQYFGPGTRLTVL.